These 3 T cell receptor beta chains were all obtained from the same sample, sequenced in a study of cytomegalovirus exposure and HLA in healthy donors. The assay was immunoSEQ multiplex PCR, and TCRdb's table has in-frame clones only and misses some. The sample yields around 400,000 clones, 86% seen once. Sequencing input: PBMCs. These receptors were obtained from a woman aged 18-29 years in good health and CMV-seronegative.

The chain is built from TRBV7-6 and TRBJ2-3, with 7 bases lining up with TRBD2. The germline V gene encodes CDR1 SGHVS and CDR2 FNYEAQ. Germline trimming cut 5 bases from V and 0 bases from J; bases unmatched to any gene: 8. CDR3 length: 16 amino acids. The CDR3 sequence: CASSPGTNPSTDTQYF. Here the CDR3 DNA reads TGTGCCAGCAGCCCCGGGACTAACCCCAGCACAGATACGCAGTATTTT.

Only a few counts were recorded for this clone. The chain carries TRBV2 and TRBJ2-7; D is ambiguous. Trimming pared 9 bases from V and 0 bases from J, leaving 9 bases between. Germline V lookup: CDR1 SNHLY, CDR2 FYNNEI. CDR3 length: 12 residues. This CDR3 is CASEMSSYEQYF. For the CDR3, the DNA is TGTGCCAGTGAAATGAGCTCCTACGAGCAGTACTTC. The variable domain in full, completed from reference TRBV2 and TRBJ2-7, reads EPEVTQTPSHQVTQMGQEVILRCVPISNHLYFYWYRQILGQKVEFLVSFYNNEISEKSEIFDDQFSVERPDGSNFTLKIRSTKLEDSAMYFCASEMSSYEQYFGPGTRLTVT.

DNA for the CDR3: TGTGCCAGCAGTGACCTAGACTATGGCTACACCTTC. This codes for CASSDLDYGYTF. This sequence joins TRBV6-1 and TRBJ1-2; unclear D gene. V shed 3 bases and J shed 3 bases, with 5 bases lying between them. Per the germline V gene, CDR1 is MNHNS and CDR2 is SASEGT. CDR3 length: 12 amino acids.